The present entry profiles one T cell receptor (beta chain) with its context. The sample carries other DNA sequences with the same CDR3. This sample was taken from a study of T cell changes during pregnancy in multiple sclerosis. Repertoires were generated with immunoSEQ multiplex PCR, while TCRdb's copy carries only in-frame clones and drops some. Altogether 65,000 to 75,000 clones are present, about 90% being singletons, with the ten largest covering approximately 1.5%. The CDR3 covers 14 residues. Germline assignment: CDR1 MNHEY and CDR2 SVGAGI. With 0 bases removed from V and 0 bases from J, the gap between germline ends came to 3 bases.

This sequence originates from a female donor in good health, enrolled as a control in a pregnancy study. Sequencing was performed on peripheral blood, taken in the third trimester of pregnancy. The chain employs TRBV6-5 and TRBJ1-5, with unresolved D. In nucleotides, the CDR3 is TGTGCCAGCAGTTACTCCCGTAGCAATCAGCCCCAGCATTTT. It yields the protein CASSYSRSNQPQHF.